Listed below are T cell receptor beta chains from one sample, sequenced in a study of blood T cell repertoires in COVID-19. The assay was immunoSEQ multiplex PCR, and TCRdb's table has in-frame clones only and misses some. The sample has approximately 300,000 clones; over 75% are singletons. The material sequenced was peripheral blood. These TCRs come from a human donor with COVID-19, enrolled during active disease. The donor label of this sample is uncertain. Both conserved end residues are part of each CDR3. Each record gives: D gene, V gene, J gene, clone size, CDR3 DNA, CDR3 protein. D genes are given only for firm matches. Rows give clone size only sometimes, using once, few, many, or a class for an expanded clone.

d_call: NA; v_call: TRBV11-2; j_call: TRBJ1-2; clone_size: NA; cdr3_nt: TGTGCCAGCAGCTCCGGCAGGGCGGCTGGCTATGGCTACACCTTC; cdr3_aa: CASSSGRAAGYGYTF
d_call: TRBD1; v_call: TRBV19; j_call: TRBJ1-1; clone_size: NA; cdr3_nt: TGTGCCAGTAGTATCCGGGGTGTGGACAGGCGTGAAGCTTTCTTT; cdr3_aa: CASSIRGVDRREAFF
d_call: TRBD2; v_call: TRBV7-3; j_call: TRBJ2-1; clone_size: NA; cdr3_nt: TGTGCCAGCAGCTTAAAAGGACTAGCCGGATCCTACAATGAGCAGTTCTTC; cdr3_aa: CASSLKGLAGSYNEQFF
d_call: NA; v_call: TRBV5-1; j_call: TRBJ2-7; clone_size: NA; cdr3_nt: TGCGCCAGCAGCTTGGATCCAGTGGCAGGTTACGAGCAGTACTTC; cdr3_aa: CASSLDPVAGYEQYF
d_call: NA; v_call: TRBV10-1; j_call: TRBJ1-1; clone_size: NA; cdr3_nt: TGCGCCAGCAGTGATCGGGGGGAAGCTTTCTTT; cdr3_aa: CASSDRGEAFF
d_call: NA; v_call: TRBV5-1; j_call: TRBJ1-2; clone_size: NA; cdr3_nt: TGCGCCAGCAGCTTGGCCGGAGGAATCCATGGCTACACCTTC; cdr3_aa: CASSLAGGIHGYTF
d_call: TRBD1; v_call: TRBV5-1; j_call: TRBJ1-2; clone_size: NA; cdr3_nt: TGCGCCAGCAGCCCCCGTCCAGGGGGCCATGGCTACACCTTC; cdr3_aa: CASSPRPGGHGYTF
d_call: TRBD2; v_call: TRBV28; j_call: TRBJ2-3; clone_size: NA; cdr3_nt: TGTGCCAGCAGTTTACGACTAGCGGGAGTAGATACGCAGTATTTT; cdr3_aa: CASSLRLAGVDTQYF
d_call: NA; v_call: TRBV11-2; j_call: TRBJ2-1; clone_size: NA; cdr3_nt: TGTGCCAGCAGCCACGGTTTGGCAGTAGCGGCCTACAATGAGCAGTTCTTC; cdr3_aa: CASSHGLAVAAYNEQFF
d_call: TRBD1; v_call: TRBV25-1; j_call: TRBJ1-4; clone_size: NA; cdr3_nt: TGTGCCAGCAGTGACACGGGGACAGGTGCTGAAAAACTGTTTTTT; cdr3_aa: CASSDTGTGAEKLFF
d_call: TRBD1; v_call: TRBV25-1; j_call: TRBJ2-1; clone_size: NA; cdr3_nt: TGTGCCAGCAGTGGTAGACAGGGGGGTGAGCAGTTCTTC; cdr3_aa: CASSGRQGGEQFF
d_call: NA; v_call: TRBV30; j_call: TRBJ2-5; clone_size: NA; cdr3_nt: TGTGCCTGGAGTCAACAGGGAGCAGAGACCCAGTACTTC; cdr3_aa: CAWSQQGAETQYF
d_call: NA; v_call: TRBV28; j_call: TRBJ1-4; clone_size: NA; cdr3_nt: TGTGCCAGCAGTTTATTAGTAGGGAGAGAAAAACTGTTTTTT; cdr3_aa: CASSLLVGREKLFF
d_call: TRBD2; v_call: TRBV19; j_call: TRBJ2-3; clone_size: NA; cdr3_nt: TGTGCCAGTAGTATCGGTTATAGCGGGACCGGGACGCAGTATTTT; cdr3_aa: CASSIGYSGTGTQYF
d_call: TRBD2; v_call: TRBV11-3; j_call: TRBJ2-3; clone_size: NA; cdr3_nt: TGTGCCAGCAGCTTAAGGGCGGGAGATGTAGATACGCAGTATTTT; cdr3_aa: CASSLRAGDVDTQYF
d_call: NA; v_call: TRBV28; j_call: TRBJ2-7; clone_size: once; cdr3_nt: TGTGCCAGCACCCCTGAGAGCGGTTCCTCCTACGAGCAGTACTTC; cdr3_aa: CASTPESGSSYEQYF
d_call: NA; v_call: TRBV24-1; j_call: TRBJ2-1; clone_size: NA; cdr3_nt: TGTGCCACCTCAGGAGGTCCCACCTACAATGAGCAGTTCTTC; cdr3_aa: CATSGGPTYNEQFF
d_call: TRBD1; v_call: TRBV6-5; j_call: TRBJ2-6; clone_size: NA; cdr3_nt: TGTGCCAGCAGGGTCGGGACAGTTCCTTACGTCCTGACTTTC; cdr3_aa: CASRVGTVPYVLTF
d_call: NA; v_call: TRBV6-5; j_call: TRBJ1-1; clone_size: NA; cdr3_nt: TGTGCCAGCAGCCTAGGGGTGTTGGGTGAAGCTTTCTTT; cdr3_aa: CASSLGVLGEAFF
d_call: NA; v_call: TRBV5-1; j_call: TRBJ2-1; clone_size: NA; cdr3_nt: TGCGCCAGCAGCTTGGTGCCCGAAAACTCGATCTACAATGAGCAGTTCTTC; cdr3_aa: CASSLVPENSIYNEQFF
d_call: NA; v_call: TRBV5-1; j_call: TRBJ1-3; clone_size: NA; cdr3_nt: TGCGCCAGCAGCCCCCCATCCCCTGGAAACACCATATATTTT; cdr3_aa: CASSPPSPGNTIYF
d_call: TRBD2; v_call: TRBV19; j_call: TRBJ2-2; clone_size: few; cdr3_nt: TGTGCCAGTAGGGCGGGGGTGAACACCGGGGAGCTGTTTTTT; cdr3_aa: CASRAGVNTGELFF
d_call: NA; v_call: TRBV24-1; j_call: TRBJ2-1; clone_size: NA; cdr3_nt: TGTGCCACCAGTGACGGGATCAGGAGTTCCTACAATGAGCAGTTCTTC; cdr3_aa: CATSDGIRSSYNEQFF
d_call: TRBD2; v_call: TRBV9; j_call: TRBJ2-1; clone_size: NA; cdr3_nt: TGTGCCAGCAGCGTACGGTCTAGCGGGAGTACCTACAATGAGCAGTTCTTC; cdr3_aa: CASSVRSSGSTYNEQFF
d_call: TRBD1; v_call: TRBV5-1; j_call: TRBJ1-5; clone_size: NA; cdr3_nt: TGCGCCAGCAGGGAGGACAGGGGAAATCAGCCCCAGCATTTT; cdr3_aa: CASREDRGNQPQHF
d_call: NA; v_call: TRBV7-9; j_call: TRBJ2-2; clone_size: NA; cdr3_nt: TGTGCCAGCAGCTTAGAGGCCTTCCGGGGCGGGGAGCTGTTTTTT; cdr3_aa: CASSLEAFRGGELFF
d_call: NA; v_call: TRBV6-5; j_call: TRBJ2-7; clone_size: NA; cdr3_nt: TGTGCCAGCTCAGGGAACTCCTACGAGCAGTACTTC; cdr3_aa: CASSGNSYEQYF
d_call: NA; v_call: TRBV30; j_call: TRBJ2-3; clone_size: NA; cdr3_nt: TGTGCCTGGAGTCCTATCCCAAGCACAGATACGCAGTATTTT; cdr3_aa: CAWSPIPSTDTQYF
d_call: NA; v_call: TRBV28; j_call: TRBJ2-5; clone_size: NA; cdr3_nt: TGTGCCAGCAGTTTAGCCCGTCCGGGGGCCCAGTACTTC; cdr3_aa: CASSLARPGAQYF
d_call: TRBD1; v_call: TRBV9; j_call: TRBJ2-5; clone_size: NA; cdr3_nt: TGTGCCAGCAGCCCCCGACAGGGAGTTCCCCAAGAGACCCAGTACTTC; cdr3_aa: CASSPRQGVPQETQYF
d_call: NA; v_call: TRBV7-7; j_call: TRBJ2-2; clone_size: NA; cdr3_nt: TGTGCTAGCAGCACCAGTCAGGGTTCGGTCGCCGGGGAGCTGTTTTTT; cdr3_aa: CASSTSQGSVAGELFF
d_call: NA; v_call: TRBV5-1; j_call: TRBJ1-3; clone_size: NA; cdr3_nt: TGCGCCAGCACCTCGGACAGCGGAGTCGGAAACACCATATATTTT; cdr3_aa: CASTSDSGVGNTIYF